The 12 T cell receptor beta chains below come from one sample, sequenced in a study of cytomegalovirus exposure and HLA in healthy donors (dated by TCRdb to about 2017). Libraries were constructed by the immunoSEQ multiplex PCR assay. In its TCRdb copy, this immuneACCESS table keeps in-frame sequences only and misses some clones. Where compared with another copy, unresolved V genes explain less than half of these, and the others have no known cause. The sample records about 120,000 clones, 88% of which are singletons. The ten largest clones add up to 1.5% to 2% of the sample. The sample taken for sequencing was PBMCs. The source is a man aged 18 to 30 in good health and CMV-seronegative.

This chain links TRBV28 with TRBJ2-1; 7 bases align to TRBD1. CDR3 length: 16 residues. The germline gives CDR1 MDHEN, CDR2 SYDVKM. The V and J ends lost 5 bases and 4 bases, in that order; junction bases with no gene match: 11. The CDR3: CASSPTRQGNYNEQFF. CDR3 nucleotides: TGTGCCAGCAGTCCCACCAGACAGGGTAATTACAATGAGCAGTTCTTC. Together with reference TRBV28 and TRBJ2-1, the CDR3 gives the full variable domain: DVKVTQSSRYLVKRTGEKVFLECVQDMDHENMFWYRQDPGLGLRLIYFSYDVKMKEKGDIPEGYSVSREKKERFSLILESASTNQTSMYLCASSPTRQGNYNEQFFGPGTRLTVL.

V usage is TRBV4-2 and J usage is TRBJ1-1, with D possibly matching TRBD1 (6 bases). The CDR3 loop spans 14 amino acids. V lost 0 bases to trimming and J lost 8 bases, with 13 bases between them. Germline lookup yields CDR1 LGHNA and CDR2 YNFKEQ. CDR3 protein: CASSQDEGEWEAFF. CDR3 sequence (DNA): TGTGCCAGCAGCCAAGATGAGGGGGAGTGGGAAGCTTTCTTT.

The genes are TRBV7-6 and TRBJ2-7; D remains unclear. CDR1 and CDR2 from the germline V gene are SGHVS and FNYEAQ. The germline V and J ends were trimmed by 4 bases and 1 base, with 14 bases remaining between them. The CDR3 extends over 15 amino acids. The CDR3 region is CASSSSAGTSYEQYF. The CDR3 DNA sequence: TGTGCCAGCAGCTCCTCCGCAGGTACATCCTACGAGCAGTACTTC.

In this sample, this clone turned up once. A read error may account for a junction end that differs from germline. The V and J genes are TRBV28 and TRBJ2-5; 7 bases are a match to TRBD1. Germline V gives CDR1 MDHEN, CDR2 SYDVKM. The CDR3 spans 15 residues. CDR3 loop: CASSPGTEGKEAQYF. CDR3 nucleotides: TGTGCCAGCAGTCCAGGGACAGAGGGAAAAGAGGCCCAGTACTTC.

The V call is TRBV28, the J call TRBJ2-1; a weak D match, TRBD1 (6 bases). V dropped 3 bases and J dropped 8 bases, with 17 bases sitting between them. CDR1 MDHEN and CDR2 SYDVKM come from the germline V gene. CDR3 length: 15 residues. In nucleotides, the CDR3 is TGTGCCAGCAGTTTGAACAGGGTTTTTAACGATGAGCAGTTCTTC. It is translated as CASSLNRVFNDEQFF.

The rearrangement uses TRBV5-8 and TRBJ2-3, with 10 bases lining up with TRBD2. This CDR3 comprises 18 residues. CDR1 is SGHTS and CDR2 is YDEGEE in the germline V gene. Trimming took 0 bases from V and 1 from J; bases not matched to a gene: 8. The CDR3 coding sequence is TGTGCCAGCAGCTTGGGACTCCTAGCGGGAGTTGGCACAGATACGCAGTATTTT. Its protein is CASSLGLLAGVGTDTQYF.

The genes are TRBV30 and TRBJ1-5, with no clear D. The CDR3 is 13 residues long. Looked up from germline, CDR1 is GTSNPN and CDR2 is SVGIG (reference sequence). With 0 bases removed from V and 0 bases from J, the gap between germline ends came to 3 bases. CDR3 amino acids: CAWSVRSNQPQHF. CDR3 coding DNA: TGTGCCTGGAGTGTTCGTAGCAATCAGCCCCAGCATTTT.

This CDR3 reads CASRQGQVVMNTEAFF. In DNA form, the CDR3 reads TGTGCCAGCAGGCAGGGACAGGTAGTCATGAACACTGAAGCTTTCTTT. This chain joins TRBV28 and TRBJ1-1; 8 bases match TRBD1. V lost 6 bases and J lost 0; bases outside the gene matches: 9. This CDR3 spans 16 amino acids. Germline V gene lookup returns CDR1 MDHEN and CDR2 SYDVKM.

The chain uses TRBV6-1 and TRBJ2-1; 10 bases match TRBD2. CDR1 is MNHNS, CDR2 SASEGT, per germline. After removal of 3 bases from V and 10 bases from J, the junction contained 9 bases not matched to a gene. The CDR3 covers 15 residues. The CDR3 reads CASSDFLAGVNEQFF. CDR3 sequence (DNA): TGTGCCAGCAGTGATTTCCTAGCGGGAGTGAACGAGCAGTTCTTC.

The chain joins TRBV7-9 to TRBJ2-1; D remains unclear. The V gene's germline CDR1 is SEHNR and CDR2 FQNEAQ (reference sequence). Trimming shortened V by 8 bases and J by 7 bases, and 12 bases separated the two germline ends. The CDR3 is 12 amino acids. The chain's CDR3 is CASSLAQNEQFF. CDR3 nucleotides: TGTGCCAGCTCATTGGCCCAAAATGAGCAGTTCTTC.

The rearrangement joins TRBV7-9 to TRBJ1-1; D uncertain. Germline assignment: CDR1 SEHNR and CDR2 FQNEAQ (reference sequence). CDR3 size: 14 residues. The V end lost 2 bases, the J end lost 0 bases, and 7 bases lay between the germline ends. CDR3 DNA: TGTGCCAGCAGCTTATCACAGATGAACACTGAAGCTTTCTTT. Translating gives CASSLSQMNTEAFF. The variable domain in full, completed from reference TRBV7-9 and TRBJ1-1, reads DTGVSQNPRHKITKRGQNVTFRCDPISEHNRLYWYRQTLGQGPEFLTYFQNEAQLEKSRLLSDRFSAERPKGSFSTLEIQRTEQGDSAMYLCASSLSQMNTEAFFGQGTRLTVV.

The rearrangement uses TRBV28 and TRBJ1-2; tentatively, D is TRBD1 (5 bases). CDR1 and CDR2 from the germline V gene are MDHEN and SYDVKM. Between the trimmed V and J ends, which lost 3 bases and 5 bases, there was a span of 19 bases. The CDR3 covers 16 residues. CDR3 DNA: TGTGCCAGCAGTTTCAATCTAGTCGCAGGGATATATGGCTACACCTTC. The encoded protein is CASSFNLVAGIYGYTF.